The present TCR beta chain was sequenced within a study of T cell responses to AZD1222 COVID-19 vaccine. Findings and limits, study-wide: With two AZD1222 doses given, Spike-specific TCR breadth and depth both rose. Among those given AZD1222, only 5 to 7 were seropositive at baseline. None of the repertoires were sampled until the peak T cell response had passed.

Germline CDR1 is SGHTA and CDR2 is FQGNSA. The CDR3 spans 15 residues. J lost 5 bases, V lost 5 bases, and 7 bases had no gene match. Clones were sequenced by immunoSEQ multiplex PCR, and TCRdb holds only the in-frame ones, with some missing. Of about 150,000 clones in the sample, approximately 89% were seen once. As to this clone: Its specificity is unknown.

Second doses that came at about 4 or about 12 weeks were put together. The sample here was peripheral blood, taken 28 days after the second AZD1222 dose. The chain carries TRBV7-2 and TRBJ2-5; 11 nucleotides line up with TRBD1. This clonotype was sampled from an adult who received the AZD1222 COVID-19 vaccine. CDR3 nucleotide sequence: TGTGCCAGCAGCGGGCGGACAGGGGGCGTCGAGACCCAGTACTTC. Protein: CASSGRTGGVETQYF.